The clone carrying this TCR beta chain was observed a single time. Germline CDR1 reads SEHNR; CDR2 reads FQNEAQ (reference sequence). V was shortened by 2 bases and J by 4 bases, with 17 bases between the two germline ends. The CDR3 has 16 residues. Assay: immunoSEQ multiplex PCR; the TCRdb copy retains only in-frame clones and omits some. The table includes roughly 80,000 clones, around 87% detected once. This sample was taken from a study of OX40 agonist ivuxolimab in advanced cancers. The J gene is TRBJ1-1, the V gene TRBV7-9; D might be TRBD1 (6 bases). This TCR derives from an adult with an advanced solid tumor such as melanoma, head and neck, liver or kidney cancer. The specimen was CD4+ or CD8+ T cells sorted from blood, collected in a trial of the OX40 agonist ivuxolimab. This CDR3 is CASSLPGGNRSTEAFF. The CDR3 DNA sequence: TGTGCCAGCAGCTTACCCGGGGGCAACCGGAGCACTGAAGCTTTCTTT. Combining the CDR3 with reference TRBV7-9 and TRBJ1-1 gives the whole variable domain DTGVSQNPRHKITKRGQNVTFRCDPISEHNRLYWYRQTLGQGPEFLTYFQNEAQLEKSRLLSDRFSAERPKGSFSTLEIQRTEQGDSAMYLCASSLPGGNRSTEAFFGQGTRLTVV.